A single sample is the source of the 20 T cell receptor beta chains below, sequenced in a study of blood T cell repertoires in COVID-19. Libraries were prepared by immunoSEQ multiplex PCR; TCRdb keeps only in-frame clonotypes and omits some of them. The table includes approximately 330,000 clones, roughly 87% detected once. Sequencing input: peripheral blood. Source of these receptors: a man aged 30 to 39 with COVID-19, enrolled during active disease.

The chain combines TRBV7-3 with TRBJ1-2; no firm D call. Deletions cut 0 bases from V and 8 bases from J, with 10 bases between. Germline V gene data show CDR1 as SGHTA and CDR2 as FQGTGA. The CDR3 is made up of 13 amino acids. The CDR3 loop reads CASSLTAGLGYTF. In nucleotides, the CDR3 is TGTGCCAGCAGCTTAACGGCGGGTCTAGGCTACACCTTC.

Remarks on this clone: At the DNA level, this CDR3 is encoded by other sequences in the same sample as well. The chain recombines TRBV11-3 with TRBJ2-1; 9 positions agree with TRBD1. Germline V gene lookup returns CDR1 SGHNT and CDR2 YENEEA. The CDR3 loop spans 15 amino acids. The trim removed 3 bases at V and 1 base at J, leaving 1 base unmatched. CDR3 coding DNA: TGTGCCAGCAGCTTGGACAGGGGATCCTACAATGAGCAGTTCTTC. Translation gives CASSLDRGSYNEQFF.

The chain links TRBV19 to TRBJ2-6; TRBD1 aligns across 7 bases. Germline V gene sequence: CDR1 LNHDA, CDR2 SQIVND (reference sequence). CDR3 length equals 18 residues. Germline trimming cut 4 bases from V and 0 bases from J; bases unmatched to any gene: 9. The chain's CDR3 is CASSTYRDSPSGANVLTF. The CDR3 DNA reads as TGTGCCAGTAGTACTTACCGGGACAGCCCCTCTGGGGCCAACGTCCTGACTTTC.

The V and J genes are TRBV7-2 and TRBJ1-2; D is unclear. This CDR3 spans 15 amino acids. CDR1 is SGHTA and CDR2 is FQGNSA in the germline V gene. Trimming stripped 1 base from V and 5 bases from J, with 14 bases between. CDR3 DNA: TGTGCCAGCAGCTTAGTGGGTACAGTCGAGTATGGCTACACCTTC. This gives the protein CASSLVGTVEYGYTF.

Here the CDR3 DNA reads TGTGCCAGTAGTGTGCGACACACCACAGATACGCAGTATTTT. Its protein is CASSVRHTTDTQYF. The chain couples TRBV19 to TRBJ2-3; D remains unclear. V shed 5 bases and J shed 2 bases, with 11 bases lying between them. CDR3 size: 14 residues. Germline CDR1 is LNHDA and CDR2 is SQIVND (reference sequence).

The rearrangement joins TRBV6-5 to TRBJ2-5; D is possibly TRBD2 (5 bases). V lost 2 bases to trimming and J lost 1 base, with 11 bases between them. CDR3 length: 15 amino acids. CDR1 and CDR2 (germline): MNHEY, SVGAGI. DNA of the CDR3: TGTGCCAGCAGTTACGACGGGATTGGCCAAGAGACCCAGTACTTC. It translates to CASSYDGIGQETQYF.

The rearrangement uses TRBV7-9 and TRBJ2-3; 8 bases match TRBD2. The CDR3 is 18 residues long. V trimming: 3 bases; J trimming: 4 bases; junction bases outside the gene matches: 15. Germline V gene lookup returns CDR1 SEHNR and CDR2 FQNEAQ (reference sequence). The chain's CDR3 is CASSFVGPGGPSADTQYF. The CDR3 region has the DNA TGTGCCAGCAGCTTTGTGGGACCGGGAGGGCCTTCCGCAGATACGCAGTATTTT.

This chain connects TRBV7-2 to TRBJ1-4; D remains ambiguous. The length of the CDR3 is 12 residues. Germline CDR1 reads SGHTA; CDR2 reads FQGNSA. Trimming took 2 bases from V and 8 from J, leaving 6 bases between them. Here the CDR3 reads CASSLQSEKLFF. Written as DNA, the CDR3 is TGTGCCAGCAGCTTACAGTCCGAAAAACTGTTTTTT.

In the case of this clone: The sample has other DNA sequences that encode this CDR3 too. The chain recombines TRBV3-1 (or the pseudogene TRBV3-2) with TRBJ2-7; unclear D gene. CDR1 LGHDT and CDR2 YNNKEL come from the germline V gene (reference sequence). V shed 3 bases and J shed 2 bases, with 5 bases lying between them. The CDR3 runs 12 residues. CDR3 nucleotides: TGTGCCAGCAGCCAGAACACCTACGAGCAGTACTTC. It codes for CASSQNTYEQYF.

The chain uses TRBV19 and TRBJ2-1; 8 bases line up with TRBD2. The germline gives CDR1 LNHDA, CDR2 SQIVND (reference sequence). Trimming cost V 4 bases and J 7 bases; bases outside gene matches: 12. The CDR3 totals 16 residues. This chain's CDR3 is CASSSSPGTSYNEQFF. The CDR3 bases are TGTGCCAGTAGTAGCTCCCCCGGGACTAGTTATAATGAGCAGTTCTTC.

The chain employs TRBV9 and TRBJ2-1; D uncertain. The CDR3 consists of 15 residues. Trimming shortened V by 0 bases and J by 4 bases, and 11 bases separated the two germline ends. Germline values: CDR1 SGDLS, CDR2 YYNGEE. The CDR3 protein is CASSVGTEPYNEQFF. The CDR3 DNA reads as TGTGCCAGCAGCGTAGGAACAGAACCATACAATGAGCAGTTCTTC.

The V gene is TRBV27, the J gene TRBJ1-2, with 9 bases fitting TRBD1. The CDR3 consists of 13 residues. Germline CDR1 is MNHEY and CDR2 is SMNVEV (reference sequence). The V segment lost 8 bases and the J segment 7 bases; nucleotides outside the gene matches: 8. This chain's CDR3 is CASSRDRASGYTF. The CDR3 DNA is TGTGCCAGCTCCCGGGACAGGGCTTCTGGCTACACCTTC.

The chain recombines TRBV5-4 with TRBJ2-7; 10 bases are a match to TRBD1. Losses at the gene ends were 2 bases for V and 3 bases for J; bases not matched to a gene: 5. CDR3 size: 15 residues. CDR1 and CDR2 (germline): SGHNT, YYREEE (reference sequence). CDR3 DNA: TGTGCCAGCAGCTTTGGGGGACAGGGGAACTACGAGCAGTACTTC. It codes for CASSFGGQGNYEQYF. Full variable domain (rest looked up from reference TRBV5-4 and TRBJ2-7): ETGVTQSPTHLIKTRGQQVTLRCSSQSGHNTVSWYQQALGQGPQFIFQYYREEENGRGNFPPRFSGLQFPNYSSELNVNALELDDSALYLCASSFGGQGNYEQYFGPGTRLTVT.

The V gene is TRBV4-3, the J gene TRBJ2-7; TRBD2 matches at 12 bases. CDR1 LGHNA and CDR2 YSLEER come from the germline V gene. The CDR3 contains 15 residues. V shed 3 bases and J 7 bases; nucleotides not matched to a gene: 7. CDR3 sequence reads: CASSHLAGGPWEQYF. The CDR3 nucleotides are TGCGCCAGCAGCCACCTAGCGGGAGGGCCTTGGGAGCAGTACTTC.

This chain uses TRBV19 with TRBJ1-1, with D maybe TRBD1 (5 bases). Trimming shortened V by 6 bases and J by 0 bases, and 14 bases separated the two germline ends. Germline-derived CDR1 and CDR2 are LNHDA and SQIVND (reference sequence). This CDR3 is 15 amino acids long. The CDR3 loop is CASRDNPLMNTEAFF. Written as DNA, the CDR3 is TGTGCCAGTAGGGACAATCCCCTAATGAACACTGAAGCTTTCTTT.

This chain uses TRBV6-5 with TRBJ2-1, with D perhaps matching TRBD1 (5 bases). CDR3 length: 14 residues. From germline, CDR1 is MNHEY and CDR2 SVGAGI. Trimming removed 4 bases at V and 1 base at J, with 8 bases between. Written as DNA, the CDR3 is TGTGCCAGCAGTTTATCAGGGTCCTACAATGAGCAGTTCTTC. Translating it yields CASSLSGSYNEQFF.

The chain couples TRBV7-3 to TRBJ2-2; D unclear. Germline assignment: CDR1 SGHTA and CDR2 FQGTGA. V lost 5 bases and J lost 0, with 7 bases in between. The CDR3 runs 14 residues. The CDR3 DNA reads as TGTGCCAGCAGCCCAGAAGCGAACACCGGGGAGCTGTTTTTT. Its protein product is CASSPEANTGELFF.

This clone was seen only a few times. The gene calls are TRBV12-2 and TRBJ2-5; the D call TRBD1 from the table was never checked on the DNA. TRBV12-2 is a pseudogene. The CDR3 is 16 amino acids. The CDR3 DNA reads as TGTGCAAGTCGCCCACCCCCGGGACAGGGGGCAGAGACCCAGTACTTC. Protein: CASRPPPGQGAETQYF.

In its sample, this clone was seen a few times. The CDR3 loop reads CASSRRAGGLEQYF. The CDR3 DNA reads as TGTGCCAGCAGCCGCCGCGCGGGGGGGCTGGAGCAGTACTTC. The chain employs TRBV7-2 and TRBJ2-7; 9 positions agree with TRBD2. The length of the CDR3 is 14 residues. With 5 bases clipped from V and 7 bases from J, the junction kept 9 bases outside the gene matches. The germline gives CDR1 SGHTA, CDR2 FQGNSA.

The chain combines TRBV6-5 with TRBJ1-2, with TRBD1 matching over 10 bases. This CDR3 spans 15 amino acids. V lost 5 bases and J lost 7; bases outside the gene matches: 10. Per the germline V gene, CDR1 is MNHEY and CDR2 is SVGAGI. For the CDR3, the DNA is TGTGCCAGCAGTACCGGGACAGGGGAGAGAGGTGGCTACACCTTC. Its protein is CASSTGTGERGGYTF.